A selection of T cell receptor beta chains follows, all from one sample in a study of shared clonotypes between healthy human individuals. Assay: immunoSEQ multiplex PCR; the TCRdb copy retains only in-frame clones and omits some. Of some 1.5 million clones in the sample, 98% are singletons; the top ten hold roughly 0.45%. The sequencing input was naive CD4+ T cells sorted from blood. The receptor set was obtained from a man aged 25-40 years in good health. The CDR3 runs from the conserved cysteine through the conserved F or W. Fields, in order: J gene, D gene, clone size, V gene, CDR3 protein, CDR3 DNA. The D gene is left open where the match is weak. Some rows mark clone size as missing; the rest say once, few, many or name a class of expanded clone.

TRBJ2-2 | TRBD2 | . | TRBV7-6 | CASSPRTSGKKGGELFF | TGTGCCAGCAGCCCGAGGACTAGCGGGAAAAAAGGCGGGGAGCTGTTTTTT
TRBJ2-2 | . | once | TRBV6-5 | CASRPSGNTGELFF | TGTGCCAGCAGACCTTCAGGGAACACCGGGGAGCTGTTTTTT
TRBJ2-7 | TRBD2 | . | TRBV29-1 | CSVNSGSHEQYF | TGCAGCGTGAACAGCGGGAGCCACGAGCAGTACTTC
TRBJ2-3 | . | . | TRBV28 | CASSAGFLEGTDTQYF | TGTGCCAGCAGTGCCGGTTTTCTGGAAGGCACAGATACGCAGTATTTT
TRBJ1-5 | . | . | TRBV28 | CASSSPSFSNQPQHF | TGTGCCAGCAGTTCGCCTTCCTTTAGCAATCAGCCCCAGCATTTT
TRBJ2-7 | TRBD2 | . | TRBV11-2 | CASSLASGSYEQYF | TGTGCCAGCAGCTTAGCTAGCGGGAGCTACGAGCAGTACTTC
TRBJ2-7 | . | once | TRBV5-1 | CASGLNPSSTYEQYF | TGCGCCAGCGGGTTAAACCCCTCCAGCACCTACGAGCAGTACTTC
TRBJ1-3 | . | once | TRBV10-3 | CATASFTTGNTIYF | TGTGCCACTGCTTCTTTTACAACTGGAAACACCATATATTTT
TRBJ2-3 | . | . | TRBV27 | CVSRIPSTDTQYF | TGTGTCAGCAGGATCCCTAGCACAGATACGCAGTATTTT
TRBJ2-7 | . | . | TRBV7-8 | CASSLVVAVKSYEQYF | TGTGCCAGCAGCTTAGTTGTCGCGGTTAAGTCCTACGAGCAGTACTTC
TRBJ2-3 | . | . | TRBV7-2 | CASSLDTDTQYF | TGTGCCAGCAGCCTCGACACAGATACGCAGTATTTT
TRBJ2-7 | . | . | TRBV7-9 | CASSLVRAEQYF | TGTGCCAGCAGCCTCGTCCGGGCCGAGCAGTACTTC
TRBJ1-4 | . | . | TRBV18 | CASSRREGEKLFF | TGTGCCAGCTCACGGAGAGAAGGTGAAAAACTGTTTTTT
TRBJ2-3 | TRBD2 | . | TRBV10-3 | CAIRLAGDVDTQYF | TGTGCCATCAGACTAGCGGGAGATGTAGATACGCAGTATTTT
TRBJ2-5 | TRBD2 | . | TRBV7-9 | CASAPPAGGETQYF | TGTGCCAGCGCCCCCCCGGCGGGGGGGGAGACCCAGTACTTC
TRBJ2-5 | TRBD1 | . | TRBV18 | CASSPPGTDPAQYF | TGTGCCAGCTCACCCCCGGGGACAGACCCGGCCCAGTACTTC
TRBJ2-5 | . | . | TRBV4-1 | CASSQDLGRDHLQETQYF | TGCGCCAGCAGCCAAGATTTGGGGCGGGATCATTTACAAGAGACCCAGTACTTC
TRBJ2-7 | . | . | TRBV28 | CASSLPAVPGGSHEQYF | TGTGCCAGCAGTTTGCCCGCGGTTCCCGGGGGTAGCCACGAGCAGTACTTC
TRBJ2-7 | . | . | TRBV6-1 | CASTVGLGYEQYF | TGTGCCAGTACAGTTGGACTGGGCTACGAGCAGTACTTC
TRBJ2-6 | . | . | TRBV4-3 | CASSQDQTVSGANVLTF | TGCGCCAGCAGCCAAGATCAAACAGTTTCTGGGGCCAACGTCCTGACTTTC
TRBJ1-1 | . | . | TRBV18 | CASSPYQGLRNTEAFF | TGTGCCAGCTCACCCTATCAGGGGCTCAGGAACACTGAAGCTTTCTTT
TRBJ1-2 | TRBD1 | . | TRBV7-9 | CASSLALGQGYTF | TGTGCCAGCAGCTTAGCGCTGGGACAGGGCTACACCTTC
TRBJ1-1 | TRBD1 | . | TRBV28 | CASSFWDRGVMNTEAFF | TGTGCCAGCAGTTTTTGGGACAGGGGGGTCATGAACACTGAAGCTTTCTTT
TRBJ2-5 | TRBD2 | . | TRBV9 | CASSETAASGYQETQYF | TGTGCCAGCAGCGAAACCGCGGCTAGCGGTTACCAAGAGACCCAGTACTTC
TRBJ2-2 | . | . | TRBV9 | CASSVTVGETGELFF | TGTGCCAGCAGCGTAACGGTGGGGGAGACCGGGGAGCTGTTTTTT
TRBJ2-5 | . | . | TRBV6-6 | CASRGGRKRETQYF | TGTGCCAGCAGGGGTGGGCGAAAAAGAGAGACCCAGTACTTC
TRBJ2-2 | TRBD2 | . | TRBV29-1 | CSAASGSPTGELFF | TGCAGCGCCGCTAGCGGGAGCCCAACCGGGGAGCTGTTTTTT
TRBJ1-5 | . | . | TRBV28 | CASSRLGVSNQPQHF | TGTGCCAGCAGTCGATTGGGTGTTAGCAATCAGCCCCAGCATTTT
TRBJ2-7 | TRBD1 | . | TRBV7-7 | CASSLGGQGPYEQYF | TGTGCTAGCAGCTTGGGCGGACAGGGCCCGTACGAGCAGTACTTC
TRBJ2-2 | TRBD2 | . | TRBV7-2 | CASSFGGGRTGELFF | TGTGCCAGCAGCTTTGGCGGGGGGCGCACCGGGGAGCTGTTTTTT
TRBJ2-7 | . | . | TRBV5-1 | CASSDQGRGPYF | TGCGCCAGCAGCGATCAGGGGCGGGGGCCGTACTTC
TRBJ1-1 | . | once | TRBV6-6 | CASSLGYRVRTEAFF | TGTGCCAGCAGTTTGGGGTACAGGGTTCGGACTGAAGCTTTCTTT
TRBJ2-1 | . | . | TRBV9 | CASSSPGQGGDEQFF | TGTGCCAGCAGCTCCCCGGGGCAGGGGGGGGATGAGCAGTTCTTC
TRBJ2-7 | . | . | TRBV5-4 | CASRSDRTGSLF | TGTGCCAGCAGATCTGACAGGACGGGGTCACTCTTC
TRBJ2-3 | . | once | TRBV19 | CATTQDTITDTQYF | TGTGCCACAACCCAGGACACCATCACAGATACGCAGTATTTT
TRBJ2-1 | . | . | TRBV9 | CASSGVNTYNEQFF | TGTGCCAGCAGCGGCGTTAACACCTACAATGAGCAGTTCTTC
TRBJ2-7 | . | once | TRBV4-1 | CASSQDTHEQYF | TGCGCCAGCAGCCAAGACACCCACGAGCAGTACTTC
TRBJ2-3 | . | . | TRBV15 | CATSRDQVGGSTDTQYF | TGTGCCACCAGCAGAGATCAGGTGGGCGGGAGCACAGATACGCAGTATTTT
TRBJ1-1 | . | . | TRBV5-1 | CASSSEVRQLAFF | TGCGCCAGCAGCTCCGAAGTCAGGCAGTTAGCTTTCTTT
TRBJ2-7 | . | once | TRBV30 | CAWSVGSPGYEQYF | TGTGCCTGGAGTGTAGGCAGCCCCGGCTACGAGCAGTACTTC
TRBJ1-4 | TRBD1 | . | TRBV19 | CASSVATGAEKLFF | TGTGCCAGTAGTGTTGCGACAGGGGCCGAAAAACTGTTTTTT
TRBJ1-3 | . | . | TRBV7-6 | CASSSGVGNTIYF | TGTGCCAGCAGCTCGGGAGTTGGAAACACCATATATTTT
TRBJ2-5 | . | . | TRBV7-8 | CASSPTSETQYF | TGTGCCAGCAGCCCGACCTCAGAGACCCAGTACTTC
TRBJ2-2 | . | . | TRBV18 | CASSPFLSGAGELFF | TGTGCCAGCTCACCTTTCCTATCTGGGGCCGGGGAGCTGTTTTTT
TRBJ2-1 | TRBD2 | . | TRBV2 | CASSEARGGYNEQFF | TGTGCCAGCAGTGAAGCGCGGGGGGGGTACAATGAGCAGTTCTTC
TRBJ2-1 | . | . | TRBV5-4 | CASSTRRDGEQFF | TGTGCCAGCAGCACTCGGCGGGACGGTGAGCAGTTCTTC
TRBJ1-2 | . | . | TRBV28 | CASSLNGYTF | TGTGCCAGCAGCCTTAATGGCTACACCTTC
TRBJ2-7 | . | . | TRBV25-1 | CASSDLETQGYEQYF | TGTGCCAGCAGTGACTTAGAGACACAGGGCTACGAGCAGTACTTC
TRBJ2-1 | TRBD1 | . | TRBV27 | CASRDRGRSEQFF | TGTGCCAGCAGAGACAGGGGCCGCTCTGAGCAGTTCTTC
TRBJ2-3 | . | . | TRBV4-1 | CASSLLATDTQYF | TGCGCCAGCAGCCTCCTCGCCACAGATACGCAGTATTTT
TRBJ2-2 | TRBD2 | . | TRBV11-2 | CASSSGLAGGKYTGELFF | TGTGCCAGCAGCTCCGGACTAGCGGGAGGAAAGTACACCGGGGAGCTGTTTTTT
TRBJ2-5 | . | . | TRBV5-1 | CASGLTTSGGTQYF | TGCGCCAGCGGCCTCACGACTAGTGGCGGGACCCAGTACTTC
TRBJ2-7 | . | once | TRBV5-6 | CASSLEVTSPGYEQYF | TGTGCCAGCAGCTTGGAGGTGACGTCACCAGGCTACGAGCAGTACTTC
TRBJ2-2 | . | . | TRBV7-2 | CASSKSRRQTTGELFF | TGTGCCAGCAGCAAGAGCCGGCGGCAGACCACCGGGGAGCTGTTTTTT
TRBJ2-1 | . | . | TRBV5-1 | CASSLSAPNEQFF | TGCGCCAGCAGCTTGAGTGCCCCCAATGAGCAGTTCTTC
TRBJ1-5 | TRBD1 | . | TRBV29-1 | CSVTGDSNQPQHF | TGCAGCGTCACAGGGGATAGCAATCAGCCCCAGCATTTT